The clone carrying this T cell receptor beta chain appeared a single time. Its antigen is unknown. This sample is drawn from a study of cytomegalovirus exposure and HLA in healthy donors. Study conclusions and caveats: Highly shared variants forming one cluster were likely a sequencing artifact. Upon later analysis, HLA-associated TCR beta chains proved more clonally expanded than other, equally common chains. Certain indistinguishable V segments, among them TRBV6-2 and TRBV6-3, were excluded.

It was with 60 Vbeta and 13 Jbeta primers that the PCR ran. Repertoires were generated with immunoSEQ multiplex PCR, while TCRdb's copy carries only in-frame clones and drops some. The sample lists approximately 120,000 clones; approximately 76% were seen once. The germline gives CDR1 ENHRY, CDR2 SYGVKD. Trimming removed 5 bases from V and 5 bases from J; junction bases left unmatched: 3. CDR3 length: 13 amino acids. Sequenced input: PBMCs. The chain combines TRBV10-3 with TRBJ2-3, with TRBD1 identical over 8 bases. This clonotype was obtained from a man aged 35 to 55 in good health and CMV-seronegative. The CDR3 spells CAISPTGEDTQYF. CDR3 in DNA: TGTGCCATCAGTCCGACAGGGGAAGATACGCAGTATTTT.